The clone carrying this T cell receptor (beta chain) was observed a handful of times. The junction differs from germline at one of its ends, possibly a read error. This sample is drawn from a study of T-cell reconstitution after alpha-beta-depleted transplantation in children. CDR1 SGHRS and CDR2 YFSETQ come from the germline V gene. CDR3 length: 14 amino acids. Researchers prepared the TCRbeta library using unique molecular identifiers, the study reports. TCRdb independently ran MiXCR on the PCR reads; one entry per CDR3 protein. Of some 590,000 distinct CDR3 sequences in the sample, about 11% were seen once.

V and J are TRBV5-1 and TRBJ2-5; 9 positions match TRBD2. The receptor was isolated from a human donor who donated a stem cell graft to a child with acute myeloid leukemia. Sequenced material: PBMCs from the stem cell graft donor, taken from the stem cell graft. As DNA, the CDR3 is TGCGCCAGCAGCCCGCTAGCGGGACAAGAGCCCCAGTACTTC. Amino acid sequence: CASSPLAGQEPQYF. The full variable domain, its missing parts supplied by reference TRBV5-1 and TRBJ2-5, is KAGVTQTPRYLIKTRGQQVTLSCSPISGHRSVSWYQQTPGQGLQFLFEYFSETQRNKGNFPGRFSGRQFSNSRSEMNVSTLELGDSALYLCASSPLAGQEPQYFGPGTRLLVL.